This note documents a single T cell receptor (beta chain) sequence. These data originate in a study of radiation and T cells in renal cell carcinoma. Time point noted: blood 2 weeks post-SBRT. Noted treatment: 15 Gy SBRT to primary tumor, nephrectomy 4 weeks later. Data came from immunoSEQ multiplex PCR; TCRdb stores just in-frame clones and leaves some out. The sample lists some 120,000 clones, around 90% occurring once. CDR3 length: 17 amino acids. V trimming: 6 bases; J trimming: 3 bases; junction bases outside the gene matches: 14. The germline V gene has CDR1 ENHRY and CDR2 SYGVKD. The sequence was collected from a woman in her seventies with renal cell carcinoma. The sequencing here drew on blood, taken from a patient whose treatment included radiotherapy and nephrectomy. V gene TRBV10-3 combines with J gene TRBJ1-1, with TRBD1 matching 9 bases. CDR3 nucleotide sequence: TGTGCCATCAGACCCTCTCCCGGGACAGGGACCGACACTGAAGCTTTCTTT. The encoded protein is CAIRPSPGTGTDTEAFF.